Sequencing of this T cell receptor beta chain was carried out in a study of OX40 agonist ivuxolimab in advanced cancers. Study-wide context: Participants averaged roughly 57 years of age (range 23 to 79) and were around 83% male. The eligibility criteria allowed prior anti-PD-1, anti-PD-L1 or anti-CTLA-4 therapy, and approximately 42% had some.

The CDR3 is 13 residues long. Germline CDR1 reads MDHEN; CDR2 reads SYDVKM. Measured with immunoSEQ multiplex PCR; TCRdb has only the in-frame clones, and not every one. The sample yields under 100,000 clones, roughly 85% seen once. In the case of this clone: An end of the junction does not agree with germline; a read error may underlie this.

This TCR derives from an adult with an advanced solid tumor such as melanoma, head and neck, liver or kidney cancer. The rearrangement uses TRBV28 and TRBJ1-2; D call uncertain. The sample consisted of CD4+ or CD8+ T cells sorted from blood, taken in a trial of the OX40 agonist ivuxolimab. The DNA of the CDR3 is TGTGCCAGCAGAATAGATCCTAATTATGGCTACACCTTC. Protein: CASRIDPNYGYTF.